The TCR beta chain under discussion was sequenced for a study of shared clonotypes between healthy human individuals. Libraries were prepared by immunoSEQ multiplex PCR; TCRdb keeps only in-frame clonotypes and omits some of them. The sample includes 2.3 million or so clones, roughly 93% of them seen just once. General observations from the study: Sorted-subset samples were not fully sequenced, rarefaction indicated. Lower generation probabilities were found for non-shared clonotypes than for those shared by all four donors.

The length of the CDR3 is 15 residues. V was trimmed by 10 bases and J by 4 bases, leaving 20 bases between them. Germline V gene lookup returns CDR1 MDHEN and CDR2 SYDVKM. Comment on this clone: No antigen is known for it.

The clonotype comes from a man aged 18-30 years in good health. Some clones in this sample may be carry-over from other donors' samples. Material: naive CD4+ T cells from PBMCs. Subset meaning: CD45RA+ positively selected. The J gene is TRBJ1-5, the V gene TRBV28; D perhaps matches TRBD1 (6 bases). This chain's CDR3 is CAIRLRDRHNQPQHF. The DNA of the CDR3 is TGTGCCATACGCCTTAGAGACAGGCATAATCAGCCCCAGCATTTT.